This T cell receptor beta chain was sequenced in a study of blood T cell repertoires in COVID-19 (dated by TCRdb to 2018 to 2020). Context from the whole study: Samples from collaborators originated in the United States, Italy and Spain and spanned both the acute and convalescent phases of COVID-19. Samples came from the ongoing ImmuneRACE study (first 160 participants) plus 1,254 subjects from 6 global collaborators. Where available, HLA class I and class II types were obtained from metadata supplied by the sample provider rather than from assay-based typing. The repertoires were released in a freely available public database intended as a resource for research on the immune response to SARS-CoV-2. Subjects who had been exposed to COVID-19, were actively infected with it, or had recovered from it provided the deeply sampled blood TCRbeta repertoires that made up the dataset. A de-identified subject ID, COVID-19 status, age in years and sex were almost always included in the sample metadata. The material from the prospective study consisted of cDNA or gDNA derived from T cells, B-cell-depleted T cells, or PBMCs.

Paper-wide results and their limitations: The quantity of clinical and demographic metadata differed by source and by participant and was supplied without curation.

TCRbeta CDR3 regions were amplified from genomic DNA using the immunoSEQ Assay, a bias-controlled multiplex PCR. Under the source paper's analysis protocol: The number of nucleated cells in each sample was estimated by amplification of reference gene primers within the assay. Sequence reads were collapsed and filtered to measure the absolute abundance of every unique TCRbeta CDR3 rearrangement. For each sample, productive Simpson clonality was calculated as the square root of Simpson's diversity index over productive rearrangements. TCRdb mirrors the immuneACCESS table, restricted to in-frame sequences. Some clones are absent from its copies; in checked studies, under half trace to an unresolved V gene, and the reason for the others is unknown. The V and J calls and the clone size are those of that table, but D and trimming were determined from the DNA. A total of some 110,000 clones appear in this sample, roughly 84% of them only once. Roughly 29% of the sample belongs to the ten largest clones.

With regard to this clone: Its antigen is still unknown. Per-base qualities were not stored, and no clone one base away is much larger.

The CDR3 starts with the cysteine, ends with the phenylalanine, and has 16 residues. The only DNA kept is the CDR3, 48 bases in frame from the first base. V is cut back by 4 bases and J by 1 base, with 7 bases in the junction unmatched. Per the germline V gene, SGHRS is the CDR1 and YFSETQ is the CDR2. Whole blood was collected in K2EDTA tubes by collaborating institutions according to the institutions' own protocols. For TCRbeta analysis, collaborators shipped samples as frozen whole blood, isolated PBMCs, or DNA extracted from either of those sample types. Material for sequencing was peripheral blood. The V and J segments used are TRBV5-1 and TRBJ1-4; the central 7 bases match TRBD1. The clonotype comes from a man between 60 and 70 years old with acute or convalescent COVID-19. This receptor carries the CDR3 CASSESPGGTNEKLFF. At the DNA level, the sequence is TGCGCCAGCAGCGAGTCTCCAGGGGGAACTAATGAAAAACTGTTTTTT. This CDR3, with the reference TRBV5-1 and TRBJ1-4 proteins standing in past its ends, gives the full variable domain KAGVTQTPRYLIKTRGQQVTLSCSPISGHRSVSWYQQTPGQGLQFLFEYFSETQRNKGNFPGRFSGRQFSNSRSEMNVSTLELGDSALYLCASSESPGGTNEKLFFGSGTQLSVL.